The 19 T cell receptor beta chains in this list originate from one sample, sequenced in a study of blood T cell repertoires in COVID-19. Sequencing was performed with immunoSEQ multiplex PCR; in TCRdb, only in-frame clones are kept and a portion is missing. The table lists 230,000 or so clones, about four fifths of them singletons. The material sequenced was peripheral blood. These receptors originate from a man between 45 and 60 years old with active or convalescent COVID-19.

The rearrangement links TRBV20-1 to TRBJ2-2; the D gene is possibly TRBD2 (5 bases). Trimming removed 3 bases from V and 0 bases from J, with 23 bases in between. CDR1 DFQATT and CDR2 SNEGSKA come from the germline V gene (reference sequence). The CDR3 totals 19 residues. In DNA form, the CDR3 reads TGCAGTGCTAGTGCCGGTTTGCAGCGGAGAAAACCGAACACCGGGGAGCTGTTTTTT. It encodes CSASAGLQRRKPNTGELFF.

The chain carries TRBV6-5 and TRBJ1-1; D unclear. The germline V gene encodes CDR1 MNHEY and CDR2 SVGAGI. Trimming removed 0 bases from V and 7 bases from J, with 15 bases in between. The CDR3 has 15 amino acids. The CDR3 DNA reads TGTGCCAGCAGTTACTCGTCAGGTCCGATCCATGAAGCTTTCTTT. Its translation is CASSYSSGPIHEAFF.

This sequence joins TRBV11-2 and TRBJ2-7; 11 bases align to TRBD1. Germline loops: CDR1 SGHAT, CDR2 FQNNGV. CDR3 length: 16 residues. With V trimmed by 0 bases and J by 0 bases, 1 base remained unmatched. The DNA for the CDR3 is TGTGCCAGCAGCTTAGAGGGGACAGGGGGCTCCTACGAGCAGTACTTC. Translating it yields CASSLEGTGGSYEQYF.

The chain combines TRBV19 with TRBJ1-5; D perhaps matches TRBD1 (5 bases). The CDR3 covers 14 residues. The V and J ends lost 6 bases and 7 bases respectively, with 16 bases between them. The V gene's germline CDR1 is LNHDA and CDR2 SQIVND (reference sequence). The CDR3 loop is CASRPGLAGQPQHF. The CDR3 DNA follows: TGTGCCAGTAGGCCAGGGCTAGCGGGACAGCCCCAGCATTTT.

CDR3 DNA: TGTGCCTGGAGTGTACTCGGAGATACGCAGTATTTT. This codes for CAWSVLGDTQYF. This chain connects TRBV30 to TRBJ2-3; D is uncertain. V dropped 0 bases and J dropped 5 bases, with 6 bases sitting between them. The CDR3 length is 12 residues. Per germline, CDR1 GTSNPN and CDR2 SVGIG (reference sequence).

CDR3 sequence: CASSLEAGATGELFF. The CDR3 DNA is TGCGCCAGCAGCTTGGAAGCAGGGGCCACCGGGGAGCTGTTTTTT. V gene TRBV5-1 combines with J gene TRBJ2-2; D might be TRBD1 (6 bases). The germline CDR1 and CDR2 sequences are SGHRS and YFSETQ. V lost 0 bases and J 4 bases, leaving 10 bases between the germline ends. This CDR3 is built from 15 residues.

V gene TRBV7-7 combines with J gene TRBJ2-3; TRBD1 might be the D (6 bases). CDR1 is SSHAT, CDR2 FNYEAQ, per germline (reference sequence). Trimming stripped 6 bases from V and 3 bases from J, with 13 bases between. The CDR3 runs to 14 residues. CDR3 nucleotides: TGTGCCAGCAGTCCCGTCAGGGGTACAGATACGCAGTATTTT. It codes for CASSPVRGTDTQYF. Complete variable domain (other parts from reference TRBV7-7 and TRBJ2-3): GAGVSQSPRYKVTKRGQDVTLRCDPISSHATLYWYQQALGQGPEFLTYFNYEAQPDKSGLPSDRFSAERPEGSISTLTIQRTEQRDSAMYRCASSPVRGTDTQYFGPGTRLTVL.

The chain uses TRBV6-4 and TRBJ1-5, with TRBD1 as a possible D gene (6 bases). V gave up 8 bases and J gave up 0 bases, with 17 bases separating them. The germline V gene has CDR1 MRHNA and CDR2 SNTAGT. The CDR3 is 16 residues long. CDR3 residues: CASGRTDVYSNQPQHF. CDR3 coding DNA: TGTGCCAGCGGAAGGACAGACGTATATAGCAATCAGCCCCAGCATTTT.

The chain is built from TRBV7-2 and TRBJ1-2, with 10 bases fitting TRBD1. Germline V gene sequence: CDR1 SGHTA, CDR2 FQGNSA. The CDR3 is 14 amino acids. With V trimmed by 4 bases and J by 3 bases, 2 bases remained unmatched. CDR3 coding DNA: TGTGCCAGCAGCTCCGGGACAGGGGACTATGGCTACACCTTC. Residues: CASSSGTGDYGYTF.

The count of this clone is one. The chain uses TRBV2 and TRBJ2-5; no clear D. V lost 4 bases and J lost 5, with 17 bases in between. The CDR3 has 15 residues. In germline, CDR1 is SNHLY, CDR2 FYNNEI. The CDR3 sequence is CASSALGSLGETQYF. CDR3 in DNA: TGTGCCAGCAGTGCCCTCGGAAGTCTCGGGGAGACCCAGTACTTC. The full variable domain, completed using reference TRBV2 and TRBJ2-5, is EPEVTQTPSHQVTQMGQEVILRCVPISNHLYFYWYRQILGQKVEFLVSFYNNEISEKSEIFDDQFSVERPDGSNFTLKIRSTKLEDSAMYFCASSALGSLGETQYFGPGTRLLVL.

This clone came up a few times. This chain links TRBV28 with TRBJ2-3; D is unclear. Trimming removed 6 bases from V and 4 bases from J, with 23 bases in between. Germline CDR1 reads MDHEN; CDR2 reads SYDVKM. The CDR3 totals 17 residues. CDR3 nucleotides: TGTGCCAGCAGCCAACCTCGGGTCGTCCCTACCGCAGATACGCAGTATTTT. Translated, it gives CASSQPRVVPTADTQYF.

The gene calls are TRBV3-1 (or the pseudogene TRBV3-2) and TRBJ2-4; the D gene is possibly TRBD1 (8 bases). Germline CDR1 is LGHDT and CDR2 is YNNKEL (reference sequence). There are 17 residues in the CDR3. V lost 1 base, J lost 6 bases, and 19 bases lay in between. The CDR3 nucleotides read TGTGCCAGCAGCCAAGGGACCCGGACAGGGAGGGTAAACATTCAGTACTTC. It yields the protein CASSQGTRTGRVNIQYF.

A note on this clone: The same CDR3 also results from other DNA sequences found in this sample. This chain uses TRBV2 with TRBJ2-3, with D unclear. CDR3 length: 12 amino acids. V lost 4 bases to trimming and J lost 4 bases, with 6 bases between them. The V gene's germline CDR1 is SNHLY and CDR2 FYNNEI. CDR3 region: CASSVVADTQYF. The DNA for the CDR3 is TGTGCCAGCAGTGTCGTAGCAGATACGCAGTATTTT.

The rearrangement uses TRBV5-4 and TRBJ2-7; 9 bases match TRBD1. This CDR3 contains 14 residues. Losses at the gene ends were 4 bases for V and 5 bases for J; bases not matched to a gene: 7. Germline V gene sequence: CDR1 SGHNT, CDR2 YYREEE (reference sequence). CDR3 sequence (DNA): TGTGCCAGCAGCAGTCCGGGACAGGGAAACGAGCAGTACTTC. It specifies CASSSPGQGNEQYF.

The rearrangement links TRBV5-6 to TRBJ2-1; 13 bases fit TRBD2. In germline, CDR1 is SGHDT, CDR2 YYEEEE. Trimming took 2 bases from V and 13 from J; bases not matched to a gene: 3. This CDR3 is 13 amino acids long. CDR3 nucleotide sequence: TGTGCCAGCAGCTTTACTAGCGGGGGGGCACAGTTCTTC. Translation: CASSFTSGGAQFF.

This chain connects TRBV27 to TRBJ1-6; no firm D call. V shed 6 bases and J shed 10 bases, with 16 bases lying between them. The CDR3 contains 14 residues. The germline V gene has CDR1 MNHEY and CDR2 SMNVEV (reference sequence). CDR3 sequence: CASSPRGSNSPLHF. In nucleotides, the CDR3 is TGTGCCAGCAGCCCTCGGGGTTCTAACTCACCCCTCCACTTT.

This clone was picked up a small number of times. The CDR3: CASSGGRSRSGEQYF. The CDR3 DNA sequence: TGTGCCAGCAGCGGAGGACGTTCACGCTCGGGAGAGCAGTACTTC. This sequence joins TRBV9 and TRBJ2-7; tentative D call: TRBD2 (5 bases). Trimming shortened V by 3 bases and J by 7 bases, and 20 bases separated the two germline ends. There are 15 residues in the CDR3. Germline V gene data show CDR1 as SGDLS and CDR2 as YYNGEE. The full variable domain, completed using reference TRBV9 and TRBJ2-7, is DSGVTQTPKHLITATGQRVTLRCSPRSGDLSVYWYQQSLDQGLQFLIQYYNGEERAKGNILERFSAQQFPDLHSELNLSSLELGDSALYFCASSGGRSRSGEQYFGPGTRLTVT.

CDR3 amino acids: CASSQVGTSGDTQYF. Written as DNA, the CDR3 is TGTGCCAGCAGCCAAGTAGGTACTAGTGGTGATACGCAGTATTTT. The J gene is TRBJ2-3, the V gene TRBV13, with D possibly being TRBD2 (5 bases). Germline-derived CDR1 and CDR2 are PRHDT and FYEKMQ (reference sequence). The CDR3 has 15 residues. Trimming removed 5 bases at V and 6 bases at J, with 18 bases between.

The V gene is TRBV25-1, the J gene TRBJ2-2; no firm D call. Per the germline V gene, CDR1 is MGHDK and CDR2 is SYGVNS. The CDR3 consists of 14 residues. V shed 8 bases and J shed 3 bases, with 13 bases lying between them. The DNA of the CDR3 is TGTGCCAGCCGGCGAGCAGGTGACACCGGGGAGCTGTTTTTT. This gives the protein CASRRAGDTGELFF.